This TCR beta chain was captured by sequencing in a study of blood T cells in healthy people across ages. With respect to this clonotype: Its matching antigen is unknown.

Germline-derived CDR1 and CDR2 are SGHTA and FQGTGA. With 5 bases removed from V and 3 bases from J, the gap between germline ends came to 16 bases. This CDR3 contains 15 residues. Together with a sample-barcoded 5' primer, a J-beta primer mix was included in a second PCR lasting about 6 to 12 cycles. All cDNA molecules were each tagged by a template-switch adaptor with 12 random nucleotides. TCRdb redid the calling of the 5' RACE reads with MiXCR, one entry per CDR3 protein. Of about 770,000 distinct CDR3 sequences listed, 40% to 50% were seen once; the top ten hold about 21%. Total RNA was extracted at no less than 5 micrograms per sample. The study, taken as a whole, reports: Versus aged donors, long-lived donors had higher diversity and more naive CD4+ cells. The fall in TCR beta diversity per million T cells was roughly linear with age.

The receptor was isolated from a man in his 60s in good health. This chain connects TRBV7-3 to TRBJ2-5; D is possibly TRBD2 (6 bases). The sequenced sample consisted of blood. CDR3 in DNA: TGTGCCAGCAGCCCCCGGGGGTGGGGCGAAGAGACCCAGTACTTC. It translates to CASSPRGWGEETQYF. Looking up the rest from reference TRBV7-3 and TRBJ2-5 gives the full variable domain: GAGVSQTPSNKVTEKGKYVELRCDPISGHTALYWYRQSLGQGPEFLIYFQGTGAADDSGLPNDRFFAVRPEGSVSTLKIQRTERGDSAVYLCASSPRGWGEETQYFGPGTRLLVL.